In this sample, the clone carrying this T cell receptor beta chain turned up many times. This sample was included in a study of T cells in Graves' hyperthyroidism and ophthalmopathy. PBMCs were obtained from 10 ml fresh peripheral blood. The source material, RNA transcripts, was used to amplify TCR beta CDR3 regions. With the HTBI primer set, the TCR CDR3 went through a first round of RT-PCR. From the multiplex PCR reads, TCRdb called clonotypes with MiXCR, one entry per CDR3 protein. The sample lists some 400,000 distinct CDR3 sequences; about a fifth were seen once. The TCR was taken from a woman aged 18 to 35 with Graves' hyperthyroidism. Sequenced: blood.

The CDR3: CASSLDVGAGWAYGYTF. CDR3 coding DNA: TGTGCCAGCAGTCTGGACGTAGGGGCAGGATGGGCCTATGGCTACACCTTC. The V gene is TRBV12-3 or TRBV12-4, the J gene TRBJ1-2; weak D call: TRBD1 (5 bases). V gave up 5 bases and J gave up 4 bases, with 23 bases separating them. The CDR3 spans 17 residues.